Below are 5 T cell receptor beta chains sequenced from a single sample in a study of beta chain features in type 1 diabetes. Expressed TCRB transcripts were sequenced because the entire RNA isolate underwent reverse transcription. Using immunoSEQ multiplex PCR, the repertoire was profiled, and TCRdb retains in-frame clones only, with some absent. The sample holds 300,000 to 400,000 clones, roughly 12% seen once. The sequenced material came from naive CD4+ T cells from blood. These receptors were collected from a man between 18 and 35 years old in good health.

This clone came up a few times. The CDR3 region is CASSVGGRRGLWGYTF. The CDR3, as DNA: TGTGCCAGCAGCGTGGGGGGTCGCAGGGGGCTGTGGGGCTACACCTTC. V usage is TRBV5-4 and J usage is TRBJ1-2; 8 bases line up with TRBD1. The V and J ends lost 4 bases and 8 bases, in that order; junction bases with no gene match: 16. This CDR3 contains 16 residues. CDR1 and CDR2 (germline): SGHNT, YYREEE (reference sequence).

The V and J genes are TRBV28 and TRBJ1-1, with D unresolved. Germline V gene data show CDR1 as MDHEN and CDR2 as SYDVKM. The ends were cut back, 3 bases at V and 3 bases at J, with 14 bases in the middle. This CDR3 comprises 15 residues. The CDR3 region is CASSLAGRSYTEAFF. The CDR3 DNA follows: TGTGCCAGCAGTTTGGCAGGTCGTTCATACACTGAAGCTTTCTTT.

This clone was seen ten or more times. J is TRBJ2-5 and V is TRBV29-1, with 10 bases fitting TRBD2. The germline CDR1 and CDR2 sequences are SQVTM and ANQGSEA. J was trimmed by 5 bases and V by 6 bases; bases with no gene match: 6. CDR3 length: 13 residues. CDR3 in DNA: TGCAGCGTCTCGCTAGCGGGAGTGGAGACCCAGTACTTC. This encodes CSVSLAGVETQYF.

The rearrangement uses TRBV5-8 and TRBJ1-2; no clear D gene. CDR3 length: 17 residues. Germline V gene sequence: CDR1 SGHTS, CDR2 YDEGEE. Trimming removed 4 bases from V and 4 bases from J, with 23 bases in between. The CDR3 reads CASSPLPLSGVSYGYTF. CDR3 nucleotide sequence: TGTGCCAGCAGCCCCTTGCCCCTCTCCGGGGTCTCCTATGGCTACACCTTC. The full variable domain, its missing parts supplied by reference TRBV5-8 and TRBJ1-2, is EAGVTQSPTHLIKTRGQQATLRCSPISGHTSVYWYQQALGLGLQFLLWYDEGEERNRGNFPPRFSGRQFPNYSSELNVNALELEDSALYLCASSPLPLSGVSYGYTFGSGTRLTVV.

This clone showed up just a few times. The rearrangement links TRBV5-1 to TRBJ2-7, with 11 nucleotides matching TRBD2. The CDR3 is 16 residues long. Germline CDR1 and CDR2: SGHRS and YFSETQ. V shed 4 bases and J 0 bases; nucleotides not matched to a gene: 6. This CDR3 is CASSPNLAGGSYEQYF. CDR3 coding DNA: TGCGCCAGCAGCCCCAATCTAGCGGGGGGCTCCTACGAGCAGTACTTC.